Listed below are T cell receptor beta chains from one sample, sequenced in a study of response to subunit inactivated influenza vaccine. TCRdb processed the RT-PCR reads anew with MiXCR; each CDR3 protein has one entry. The profile shows about 520,000 distinct CDR3 sequences, about 25% of them singletons. The sequencing here drew on CD4+ T cells sorted from PBMCs, taken 4 to 6 days after vaccination. The receptor set was obtained from a man aged 50-59 years who received an inactivated influenza vaccine. Both conserved end residues are part of each CDR3. D genes are given only for firm matches. Some rows have no size entry. The others give once, few or many, or a class for an expanded clone.

D gene,CDR3 length,J gene,clone size,V gene,CDR3 protein,CDR3 DNA
TRBD1,14,TRBJ2-5,few,TRBV29-1,CSVAGTGGRETQYF,TGCAGCGTCGCCGGGACAGGGGGCCGGGAGACCCAGTACTTC
.,13,TRBJ2-3,few,TRBV4-3,CASSQSSADTQYF,TGCGCCAGCAGCCAGAGCTCGGCAGATACGCAGTATTTT
.,15,TRBJ1-3,.,TRBV25-1,CASSGNHRSGNTIYF,TGTGCCAGCAGTGGCAATCATCGCTCTGGAAACACCATATATTTT
TRBD1,14,TRBJ1-2,.,TRBV7-9,CASSPSGTGGGYTF,TGTGCCAGCAGCCCATCCGGGACAGGGGGCGGCTACACCTTC
.,13,TRBJ1-1,many,TRBV6-1,CASSEGGGYGAFF,TGTGCCAGCAGTGAAGGGGGAGGGTACGGAGCTTTCTTT
.,13,TRBJ1-5,many,TRBV29-1,CSVEVGRNQPQHF,TGCAGCGTTGAGGTGGGCAGGAATCAGCCCCAGCATTTT
.,15,TRBJ2-7,few,TRBV7-8,CASSITSYPTYEQYF,TGTGCCAGCAGCATCACTAGTTACCCGACCTACGAGCAGTACTTC
.,12,TRBJ2-7,few,TRBV29-1,CSVERGPDEQYF,TGCAGCGTTGAACGGGGTCCAGACGAGCAGTACTTC
.,18,TRBJ2-1,many,TRBV27,CASSLLRGPTSFYNEQFF,TGTGCCAGCAGTTTATTACGCGGGCCAACCTCCTTTTACAATGAGCAGTTCTTC
TRBD1,13,TRBJ2-7,.,TRBV12-3/TRBV12-4,CASSQGAVWEQYF,TGTGCCAGCAGTCAGGGGGCCGTGTGGGAGCAGTACTTC
TRBD1,18,TRBJ1-2,.,TRBV10-1,CASSELRPTGGVVDGYTF,TGCGCCAGCAGTGAGCTCCGCCCGACAGGGGGCGTCGTTGATGGCTACACCTTC
.,14,TRBJ1-5,.,TRBV12-3/TRBV12-4,CASSLGPSNQPQHF,TGTGCCAGCAGTTTGGGACCTAGCAATCAGCCCCAGCATTTT
.,16,TRBJ1-1,.,TRBV7-3,CASSLMGRGLGTEAFF,TGTGCCAGCAGCTTAATGGGGCGGGGGTTAGGTACTGAAGCTTTCTTT
.,15,TRBJ2-7,once,TRBV28,CASSLSFFGTHEQYF,TGTGCCAGCAGTTTATCCTTTTTTGGTACCCACGAGCAGTACTTC
TRBD2,17,TRBJ2-1,.,TRBV6-1,CASTPTSGGAGRLEQFF,TGTGCCAGCACCCCGACTAGCGGGGGGGCCGGGCGGCTTGAGCAGTTCTTC
TRBD2,14,TRBJ2-1,few,TRBV20-1,CSATSGTSYNEQFF,TGCAGTGCCACTAGCGGGACTTCCTACAATGAGCAGTTCTTC
TRBD2,16,TRBJ2-5,few,TRBV4-3,CASSQDRIAGRETQYF,TGCGCCAGCAGCCAAGACAGGATAGCGGGGCGAGAGACCCAGTACTTC
.,17,TRBJ1-4,.,TRBV2,CASSEGLGQGGDEKLFF,TGTGCCAGCAGTGAAGGTCTAGGGCAGGGAGGTGATGAAAAACTGTTTTTT
.,14,TRBJ2-7,.,TRBV7-2,CASSLDRRVAEQYF,TGTGCCAGCAGCTTGGACAGGAGGGTCGCCGAGCAGTACTTC
.,11,TRBJ2-1,few,TRBV20-1,CSALGFPEQFF,TGCAGTGCATTGGGGTTCCCCGAGCAGTTCTTC
.,15,TRBJ1-1,.,TRBV25-1,CASSPLGRMNTEAFF,TGTGCCAGCAGCCCTCTCGGACGGATGAACACTGAAGCTTTCTTT
TRBD1,14,TRBJ1-1,.,TRBV20-1,CSALGTGRDTEAFF,TGCAGTGCTCTAGGGACAGGGAGGGACACTGAAGCTTTCTTT
.,12,TRBJ2-2,.,TRBV29-1,CSSAVNTGELFF,TGCAGCTCAGCAGTGAACACCGGGGAGCTGTTTTTT